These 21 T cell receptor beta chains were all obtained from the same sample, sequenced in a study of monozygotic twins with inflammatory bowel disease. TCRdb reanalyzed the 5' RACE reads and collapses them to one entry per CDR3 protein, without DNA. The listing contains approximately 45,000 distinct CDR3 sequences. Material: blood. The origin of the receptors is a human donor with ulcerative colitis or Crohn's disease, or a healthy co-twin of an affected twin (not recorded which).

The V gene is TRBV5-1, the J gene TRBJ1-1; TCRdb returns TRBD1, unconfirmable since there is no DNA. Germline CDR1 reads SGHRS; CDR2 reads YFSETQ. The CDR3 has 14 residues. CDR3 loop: CASSLDRGVTEAFF.

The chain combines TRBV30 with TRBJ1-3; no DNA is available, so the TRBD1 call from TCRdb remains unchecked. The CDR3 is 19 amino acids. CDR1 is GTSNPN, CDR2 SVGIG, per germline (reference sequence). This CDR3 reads CAWSARTKGTAKSGNTIYF.

The chain's CDR3 is CASSFEGRGAKNIQYF. The chain is built from TRBV5-1 and TRBJ2-4; the TCRdb call, TRBD1, lacks DNA for checking. The CDR3 contains 16 residues. The V gene's germline CDR1 is SGHRS and CDR2 YFSETQ.

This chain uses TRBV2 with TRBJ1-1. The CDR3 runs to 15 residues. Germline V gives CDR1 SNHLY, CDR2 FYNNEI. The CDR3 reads CASKLRGETNTEAFF.

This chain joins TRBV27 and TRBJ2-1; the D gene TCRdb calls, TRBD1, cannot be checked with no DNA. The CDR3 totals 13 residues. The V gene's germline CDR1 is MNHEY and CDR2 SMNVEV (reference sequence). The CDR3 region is CASTGGYYNEQFF.

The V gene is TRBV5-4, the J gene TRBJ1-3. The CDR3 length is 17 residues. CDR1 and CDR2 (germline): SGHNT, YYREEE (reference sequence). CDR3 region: CASSPFTDRGSGNTIYF. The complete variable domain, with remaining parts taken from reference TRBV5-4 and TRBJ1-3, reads ETGVTQSPTHLIKTRGQQVTLRCSSQSGHNTVSWYQQALGQGPQFIFQYYREEENGRGNFPPRFSGLQFPNYSSELNVNALELDDSALYLCASSPFTDRGSGNTIYFGEGSWLTVV.

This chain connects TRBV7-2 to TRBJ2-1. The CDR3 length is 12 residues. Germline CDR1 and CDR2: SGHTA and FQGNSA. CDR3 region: CASSPTADEQFF.

This chain's CDR3 is CASSPGHSTEAFF. The chain uses TRBV7-2 and TRBJ1-1; with no DNA, the TCRdb D assignment of TRBD1 cannot be verified. The CDR3 is 13 residues long. Germline values: CDR1 SGHTA, CDR2 FQGNSA. Full variable domain (remainder filled in from reference TRBV7-2 and TRBJ1-1): GAGVSQSPSNKVTEKGKDVELRCDPISGHTALYWYRQSLGQGLEFLIYFQGNSAPDKSGLPSDRFSAERTGGSVSTLTIQRTQQEDSAVYLCASSPGHSTEAFFGQGTRLTVV.

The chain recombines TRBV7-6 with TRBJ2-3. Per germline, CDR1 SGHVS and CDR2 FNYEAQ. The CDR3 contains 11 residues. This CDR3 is CASSSTDTQNF. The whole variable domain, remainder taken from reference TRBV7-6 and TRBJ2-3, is GAGVSQSPRYKVTKRGQDVALRCDPISGHVSLYWYRQALGQGPEFLTYFNYEAQQDKSGLPNDRFSAERPEGSISTLTIQRTEQRDSAMYRCASSSTDTQNFGPGTRLTVL.

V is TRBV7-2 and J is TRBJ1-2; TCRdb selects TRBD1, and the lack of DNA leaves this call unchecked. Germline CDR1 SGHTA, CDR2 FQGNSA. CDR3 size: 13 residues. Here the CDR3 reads CASSPGTDYGYTF.

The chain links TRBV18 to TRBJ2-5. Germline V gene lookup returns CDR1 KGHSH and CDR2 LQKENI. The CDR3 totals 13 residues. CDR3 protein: CASSPRMGETQYF.

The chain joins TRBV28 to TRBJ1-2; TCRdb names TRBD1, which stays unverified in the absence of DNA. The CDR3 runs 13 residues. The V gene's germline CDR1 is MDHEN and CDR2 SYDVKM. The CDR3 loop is CATLTGLGYGYTF.

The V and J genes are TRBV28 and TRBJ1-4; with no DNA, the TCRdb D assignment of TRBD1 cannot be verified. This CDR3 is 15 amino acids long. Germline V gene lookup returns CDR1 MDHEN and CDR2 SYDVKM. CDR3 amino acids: CASSLIAGSGEKLFF.

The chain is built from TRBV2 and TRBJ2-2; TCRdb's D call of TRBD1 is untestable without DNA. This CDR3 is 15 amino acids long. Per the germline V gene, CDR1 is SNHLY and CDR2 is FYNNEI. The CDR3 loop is CASSPDRVPTGELFF.

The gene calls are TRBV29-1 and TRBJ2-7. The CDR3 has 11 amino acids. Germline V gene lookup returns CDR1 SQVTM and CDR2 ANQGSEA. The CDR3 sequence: CSVGLAYEQYF.

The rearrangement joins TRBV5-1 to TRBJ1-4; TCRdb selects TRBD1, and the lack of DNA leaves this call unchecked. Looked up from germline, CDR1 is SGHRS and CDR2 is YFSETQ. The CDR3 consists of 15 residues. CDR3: CASSLAGTGGEKLFF.

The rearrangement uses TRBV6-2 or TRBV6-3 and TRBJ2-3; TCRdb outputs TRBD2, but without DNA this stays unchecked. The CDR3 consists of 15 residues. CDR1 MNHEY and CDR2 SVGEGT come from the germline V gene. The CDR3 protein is CASSYSQGRTDTQYF.

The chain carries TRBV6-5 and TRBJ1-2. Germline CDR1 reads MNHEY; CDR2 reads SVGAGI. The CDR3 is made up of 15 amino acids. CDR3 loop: CASSLFGEGPGGYTF.

The CDR3 sequence: CASSLEGQGKHGYTF. The chain carries TRBV5-1 and TRBJ1-2; TCRdb's D call, TRBD1, is unchecked because there is no DNA. Germline CDR1 SGHRS, CDR2 YFSETQ. This CDR3 region has 15 residues.

The CDR3 loop is CASSHTVNYGYTF. The chain recombines TRBV7-9 with TRBJ1-2. This CDR3 has 13 residues. The germline V gene has CDR1 SEHNR and CDR2 FQNEAQ (reference sequence).

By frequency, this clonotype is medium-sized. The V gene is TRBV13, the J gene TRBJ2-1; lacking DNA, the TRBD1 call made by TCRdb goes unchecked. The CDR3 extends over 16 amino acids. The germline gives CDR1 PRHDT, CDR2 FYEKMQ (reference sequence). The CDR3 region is CASSFPSGARYNEQFF.